What follows are 16 T cell receptor beta chains derived from one specimen sequenced in a study of blood T cell repertoires in COVID-19. Some clones are missing from TCRdb's copy, which holds only in-frame ones; the method was immunoSEQ multiplex PCR. The sample lists under 350,000 clones; about 92% were seen once. Sequencing was done on a sample of PBMCs or T cells enriched from blood (not recorded which). The source is a man between 60 and 70 years old who had recovered from COVID-19.

V gene TRBV29-1 combines with J gene TRBJ1-5; no reliable D call. The CDR3 covers 13 residues. Germline V gives CDR1 SQVTM, CDR2 ANQGSEA. Deletions cut 8 bases from V and 1 base from J, with 12 bases between. CDR3 sequence reads: CSIRTGSNQPQHF. DNA of the CDR3: TGCAGCATTAGAACGGGAAGCAATCAGCCCCAGCATTTT.

The rearrangement links TRBV7-6 to TRBJ1-1; TRBD1 might be the D (6 bases). Per germline, CDR1 SGHVS and CDR2 FNYEAQ. This CDR3 is 14 amino acids long. Trimming took 6 bases from V and 1 from J, leaving 12 bases between them. The DNA of the CDR3 is TGTGCCAGCAGTCTTGACAGGAGGAACACTGAAGCTTTCTTT. This sequence encodes CASSLDRRNTEAFF.

The chain combines TRBV3-1 (or the pseudogene TRBV3-2) with TRBJ1-2; D possibly corresponds to TRBD1 (5 bases). The germline CDR1 and CDR2 sequences are LGHDT and YNNKEL (reference sequence). The CDR3 has 15 residues. V was pared by 0 bases and J by 4 bases, with 12 bases between. The CDR3 DNA is TGTGCCAGCAGCCAAGATGGGGGGGGGAGCTATGGCTACACCTTC. Its translation: CASSQDGGGSYGYTF.

This chain links TRBV15 with TRBJ1-2, with 7 bases aligning to TRBD1. V gave up 2 bases and J gave up 4 bases; unmatched junction bases: 1. This CDR3 has 13 residues. Germline V gives CDR1 LNHNV, CDR2 YYDKDF (reference sequence). Here the CDR3 reads CATSRRDSYGYTF. CDR3 nucleotide sequence: TGTGCCACCAGCAGACGGGACAGCTATGGCTACACCTTC. The full variable domain, completed using reference TRBV15 and TRBJ1-2, is DAMVIQNPRYQVTQFGKPVTLSCSQTLNHNVMYWYQQKSSQAPKLLFHYYDKDFNNEADTPDNFQSRRPNTSFCFLDIRSPGLGDTAMYLCATSRRDSYGYTFGSGTRLTVV.

This chain links TRBV21-1 with TRBJ1-5. TRBV21-1 is designated a pseudogene. This CDR3 region has 14 residues. The chain's CDR3 is CASSRGGFNQPQHF. The CDR3 DNA reads as TGTGCCAGCAGCAGGGGGGGCTTCAATCAGCCCCAGCATTTT.

V and J are TRBV28 and TRBJ1-2; TRBD1 matches 9 bases. CDR1 and CDR2 (germline): MDHEN, SYDVKM. The CDR3 loop spans 13 amino acids. J lost 7 bases, V lost 3 bases, and 3 bases had no gene match. The DNA for the CDR3 is TGTGCCAGCAGTTTTACAGGGGGCGTTGGCTACACCTTC. Protein product: CASSFTGGVGYTF.

This chain joins TRBV25-1 and TRBJ1-3; the match to TRBD1 covers 8 bases. Looked up from germline, CDR1 is MGHDK and CDR2 is SYGVNS. Losses at the gene ends were 6 bases for V and 6 bases for J; bases not matched to a gene: 7. This CDR3 has 14 residues. CDR3 sequence: CASRETGVQNTIYF. CDR3 in DNA: TGTGCCAGCAGGGAGACAGGGGTGCAAAACACCATATATTTT.

The chain uses TRBV7-2 and TRBJ2-5; D not certain. The CDR3 covers 12 residues. Germline CDR1 reads SGHTA; CDR2 reads FQGNSA. V shed 5 bases and J shed 4 bases, with 8 bases lying between them. CDR3 amino acids: CASSLPPETQYF. Here the CDR3 DNA reads TGTGCCAGCAGCCTACCTCCAGAGACCCAGTACTTC.

This rearrangement joins TRBV6-5 to TRBJ1-5; 7 bases fit TRBD1. The junction had 1 base not matched to a gene; V was cut back by 7 bases and J by 4 bases. Per the germline V gene, CDR1 is MNHEY and CDR2 is SVGAGI. The CDR3 extends over 12 amino acids. The DNA of the CDR3 is TGTGCCAGCAAACAGGGGAATCAGCCCCAGCATTTT. As protein: CASKQGNQPQHF.

This clone was observed once. This chain links TRBV11-3 with TRBJ2-3; TRBD1 agrees at 11 bases. CDR3 length equals 16 residues. Germline trimming cut 5 bases from V and 4 bases from J; bases unmatched to any gene: 8. CDR1 and CDR2 from the germline V gene are SGHNT and YENEEA. This chain's CDR3 is CASSRVRTGGPDTQYF. The CDR3 bases are TGTGCCAGCAGCCGAGTCCGGACAGGGGGCCCAGATACGCAGTATTTT. Variable domain in full (rest from reference TRBV11-3 and TRBJ2-3): EAGVVQSPRYKIIEKKQPVAFWCNPISGHNTLYWYLQNLGQGPELLIRYENEEAVDDSQLPKDRFSAERLKGVDSTLKIQPAELGDSAVYLCASSRVRTGGPDTQYFGPGTRLTVL.

The rearrangement uses TRBV6-5 and TRBJ2-3; D unclear. Germline CDR1 MNHEY, CDR2 SVGAGI. This CDR3 has 14 amino acids. The germline V and J ends were trimmed by 4 bases and 1 base, with 9 bases remaining between them. The CDR3 nucleotides are TGTGCCAGCAGTTTTCTACCTGGCACAGATACGCAGTATTTT. Amino acids: CASSFLPGTDTQYF.

The chain couples TRBV14 to TRBJ1-1; 7 nucleotides align to TRBD1. V was pared by 4 bases and J by 0 bases, with 5 bases of the junction left unmatched. The CDR3 runs to 15 residues. Germline V gives CDR1 SGHDN, CDR2 FVKESK. In nucleotides, the CDR3 is TGTGCCAGCAGCCCGTACAGGGGTATGAACACTGAAGCTTTCTTT. It yields the protein CASSPYRGMNTEAFF.

This clone was observed once. The gene calls are TRBV9 and TRBJ2-1; D might be TRBD2 (5 bases). Germline V lookup: CDR1 SGDLS, CDR2 YYNGEE. V gave up 6 bases and J gave up 2 bases, with 15 bases separating them. The CDR3 totals 15 residues. The CDR3 loop reads CASTNGRGPYNEQFF. Written as DNA, the CDR3 is TGTGCCAGCACAAACGGCCGGGGTCCCTACAATGAGCAGTTCTTC.

The gene calls are TRBV4-1 and TRBJ2-1, with 7 bases aligning to TRBD1. CDR3 length: 16 residues. Germline CDR1 is MGHRA and CDR2 is YSYEKL. V lost 0 bases and J lost 4; bases outside the gene matches: 6. The DNA of the CDR3 is TGCGCCAGCAGCCAAGACCGGACAGGCGATTACAATGAGCAGTTCTTC. It codes for CASSQDRTGDYNEQFF.

V and J are TRBV3-1 (or the pseudogene TRBV3-2) and TRBJ2-1, with TRBD2 matching 8 bases. J lost 2 bases, V lost 0 bases, and 6 bases had no gene match. This CDR3 region has 17 residues. Germline-derived CDR1 and CDR2 are LGHDT and YNNKEL (reference sequence). This chain's CDR3 is CASSQEPAGATYNEQFF. DNA for the CDR3: TGTGCCAGCAGCCAAGAGCCAGCGGGAGCCACCTACAATGAGCAGTTCTTC.

J is TRBJ2-7 and V is TRBV29-1; 11 positions match TRBD1. CDR1 and CDR2 from the germline V gene are SQVTM and ANQGSEA. The ends lost 6 bases at V and 4 bases at J; junction bases unmatched: 8. CDR3 length equals 14 residues. The CDR3 DNA reads as TGCAGCGTCGCCGGGACAGGGGGGTATTACGAGCAGTACTTC. It yields the protein CSVAGTGGYYEQYF.